This paragraph covers one T cell receptor beta chain sequence. What it binds is unknown. Blood was sampled at baseline, cycle 4 day 1, and cycle 7 day 1. The source of the sample is a study of OX40 agonist ivuxolimab in advanced cancers. Overall study: Patients in dose escalation had liver, melanoma, kidney or head and neck cancers.

Some clones are missing from TCRdb's copy, which holds only in-frame ones; the method was immunoSEQ multiplex PCR. In the table there are some 60,000 clones, about 89% of which are singletons. Findings and limits, study-wide: Expanded peripheral T cells had an undetermined antigen specificity. At 0.1 to 3.0 mg/kg, CD4+ and CD8+ blood T cells expanded clonally by week 6.

CDR1 LGHNA and CDR2 YSLEER come from the germline V gene. V gave up 1 base and J gave up 1 base, with 7 bases separating them. CDR3 length: 15 residues. This TCR was sampled from an adult with an advanced solid tumor such as melanoma, head and neck, liver or kidney cancer. The sequencing here drew on CD4+ or CD8+ T cells sorted from blood, taken in a trial of the OX40 agonist ivuxolimab. The rearrangement joins TRBV4-3 to TRBJ2-2; D remains unclear. CDR3 sequence reads: CASSQGAVNTGELFF. The CDR3 DNA reads TGCGCCAGCAGCCAAGGGGCGGTGAACACCGGGGAGCTGTTTTTT.